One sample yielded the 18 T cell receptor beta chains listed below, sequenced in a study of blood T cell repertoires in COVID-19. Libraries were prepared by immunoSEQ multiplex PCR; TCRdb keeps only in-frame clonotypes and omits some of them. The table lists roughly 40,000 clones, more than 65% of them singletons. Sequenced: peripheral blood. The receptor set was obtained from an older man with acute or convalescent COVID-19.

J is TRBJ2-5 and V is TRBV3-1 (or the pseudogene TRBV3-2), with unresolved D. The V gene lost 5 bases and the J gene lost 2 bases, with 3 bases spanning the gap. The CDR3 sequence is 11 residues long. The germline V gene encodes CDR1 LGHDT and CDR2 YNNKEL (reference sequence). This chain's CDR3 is CASSSQETQYF. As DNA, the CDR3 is TGTGCCAGCAGCTCTCAAGAGACCCAGTACTTC.

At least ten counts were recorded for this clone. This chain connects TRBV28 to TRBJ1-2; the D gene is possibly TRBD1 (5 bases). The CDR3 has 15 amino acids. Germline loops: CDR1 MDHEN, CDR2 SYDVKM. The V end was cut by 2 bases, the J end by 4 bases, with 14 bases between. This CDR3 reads CASSLRAGGSYGYTF. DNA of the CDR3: TGTGCCAGCAGTTTACGGGCCGGGGGGAGCTATGGCTACACCTTC.

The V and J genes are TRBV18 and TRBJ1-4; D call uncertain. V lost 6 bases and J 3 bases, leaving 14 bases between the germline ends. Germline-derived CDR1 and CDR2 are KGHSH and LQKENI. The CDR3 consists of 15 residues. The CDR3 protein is CASSAVGSSNEKLFF. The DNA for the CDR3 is TGTGCCAGCTCGGCGGTCGGCTCCTCTAATGAAAAACTGTTTTTT.

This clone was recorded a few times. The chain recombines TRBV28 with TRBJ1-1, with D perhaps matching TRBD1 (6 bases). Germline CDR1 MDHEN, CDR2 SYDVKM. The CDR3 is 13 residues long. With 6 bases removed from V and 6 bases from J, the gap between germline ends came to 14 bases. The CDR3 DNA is TGTGCCAGCAGCTCGGGCGGGGGCCCTGAAGCTTTCTTT. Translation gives CASSSGGGPEAFF.

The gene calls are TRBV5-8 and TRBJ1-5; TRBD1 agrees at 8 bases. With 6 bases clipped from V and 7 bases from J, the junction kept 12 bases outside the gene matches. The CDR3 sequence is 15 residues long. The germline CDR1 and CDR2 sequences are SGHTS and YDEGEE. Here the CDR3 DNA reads TGTGCCAGCAACCGAGGCCAGGGGACAGGACAGCCCCAGCATTTT. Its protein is CASNRGQGTGQPQHF.

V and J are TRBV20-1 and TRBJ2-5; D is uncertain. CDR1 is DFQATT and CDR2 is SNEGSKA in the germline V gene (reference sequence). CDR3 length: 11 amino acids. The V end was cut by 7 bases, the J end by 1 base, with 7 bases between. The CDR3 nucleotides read TGCAGTGGTGCTACCCAAGAGACCCAGTACTTC. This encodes CSGATQETQYF.

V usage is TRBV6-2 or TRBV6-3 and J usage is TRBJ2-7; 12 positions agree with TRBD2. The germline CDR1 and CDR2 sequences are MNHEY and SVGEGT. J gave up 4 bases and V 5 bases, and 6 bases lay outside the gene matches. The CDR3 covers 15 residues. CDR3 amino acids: CASSLLGLAGYEQYF. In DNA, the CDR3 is TGTGCCAGCAGTCTCCTGGGACTAGCGGGTTACGAGCAGTACTTC.

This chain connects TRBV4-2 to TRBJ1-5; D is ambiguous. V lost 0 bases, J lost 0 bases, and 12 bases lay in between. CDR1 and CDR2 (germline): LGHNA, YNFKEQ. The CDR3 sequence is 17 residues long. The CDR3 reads CASSQDLRQHSNQPQHF. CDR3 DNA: TGTGCCAGCAGCCAAGATCTCAGACAACATAGCAATCAGCCCCAGCATTTT.

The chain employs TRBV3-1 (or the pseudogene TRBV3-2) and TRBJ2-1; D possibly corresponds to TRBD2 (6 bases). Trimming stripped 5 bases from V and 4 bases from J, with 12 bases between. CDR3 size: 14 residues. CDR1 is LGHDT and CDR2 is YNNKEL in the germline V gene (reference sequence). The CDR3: CASSRSSGYNEQFF. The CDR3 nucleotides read TGTGCCAGCAGCAGGTCCAGCGGGTACAATGAGCAGTTCTTC.

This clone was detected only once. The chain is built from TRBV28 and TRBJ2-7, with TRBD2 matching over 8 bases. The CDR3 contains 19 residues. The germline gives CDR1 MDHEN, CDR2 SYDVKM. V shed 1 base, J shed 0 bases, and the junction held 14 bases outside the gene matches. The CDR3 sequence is CASSLSPGRGPRGSYEQYF. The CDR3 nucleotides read TGTGCCAGCAGTTTATCGCCCGGGAGGGGTCCTAGGGGCTCCTACGAGCAGTACTTC.

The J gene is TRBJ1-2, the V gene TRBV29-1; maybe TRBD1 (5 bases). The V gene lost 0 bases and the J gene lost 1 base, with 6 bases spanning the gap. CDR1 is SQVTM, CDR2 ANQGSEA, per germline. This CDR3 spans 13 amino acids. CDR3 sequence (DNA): TGCAGCGTTGAAGATGACAGTAACTATGGCTACACCTTC. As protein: CSVEDDSNYGYTF.

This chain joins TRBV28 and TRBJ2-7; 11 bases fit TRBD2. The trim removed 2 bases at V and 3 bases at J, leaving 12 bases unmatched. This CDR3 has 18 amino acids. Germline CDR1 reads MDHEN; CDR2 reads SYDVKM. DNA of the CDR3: TGTGCCAGCAGTTTAGTATTGGGACCCGGGACTAGCGGCTACGAGCAGTACTTC. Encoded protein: CASSLVLGPGTSGYEQYF.

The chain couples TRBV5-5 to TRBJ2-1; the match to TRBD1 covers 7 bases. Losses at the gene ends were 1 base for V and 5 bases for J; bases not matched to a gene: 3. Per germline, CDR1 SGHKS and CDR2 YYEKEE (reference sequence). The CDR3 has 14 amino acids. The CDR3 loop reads CASSLFGTDNEQFF. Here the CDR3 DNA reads TGTGCCAGCAGCTTGTTCGGGACAGACAATGAGCAGTTCTTC.

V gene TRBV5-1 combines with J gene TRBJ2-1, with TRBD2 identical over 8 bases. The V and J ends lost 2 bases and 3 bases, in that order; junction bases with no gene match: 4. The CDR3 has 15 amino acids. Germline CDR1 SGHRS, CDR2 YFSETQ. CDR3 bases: TGCGCCAGCAGCTTTACTAGCGGAGGCTACAATGAGCAGTTCTTC. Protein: CASSFTSGGYNEQFF.

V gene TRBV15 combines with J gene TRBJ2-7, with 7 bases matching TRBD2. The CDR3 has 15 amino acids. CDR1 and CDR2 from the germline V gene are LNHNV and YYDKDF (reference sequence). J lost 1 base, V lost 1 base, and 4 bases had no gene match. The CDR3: CATSRASGASYEQYF. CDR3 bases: TGTGCCACCAGCAGAGCTAGCGGAGCGTCCTACGAGCAGTACTTC.

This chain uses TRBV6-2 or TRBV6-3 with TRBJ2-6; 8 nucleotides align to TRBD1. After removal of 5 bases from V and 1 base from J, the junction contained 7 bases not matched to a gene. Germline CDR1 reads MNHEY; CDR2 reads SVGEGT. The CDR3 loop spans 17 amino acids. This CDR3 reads CASSPRGRASGANVLTF. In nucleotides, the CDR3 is TGTGCCAGCAGTCCCAGGGGGCGCGCTTCTGGGGCCAACGTCCTGACTTTC.

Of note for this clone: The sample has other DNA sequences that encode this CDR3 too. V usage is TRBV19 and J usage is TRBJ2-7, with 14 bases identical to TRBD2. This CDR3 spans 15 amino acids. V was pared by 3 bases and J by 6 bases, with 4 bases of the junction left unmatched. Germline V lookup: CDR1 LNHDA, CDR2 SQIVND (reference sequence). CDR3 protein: CASSIGTSGSGEQYF. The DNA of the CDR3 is TGTGCCAGTAGTATTGGGACTAGCGGGAGTGGCGAGCAGTACTTC.

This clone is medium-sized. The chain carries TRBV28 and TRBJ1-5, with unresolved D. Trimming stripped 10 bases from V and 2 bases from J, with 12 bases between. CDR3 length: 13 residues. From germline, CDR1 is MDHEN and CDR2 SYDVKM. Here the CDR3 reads CATQWRGNQPQHF. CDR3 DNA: TGTGCCACCCAATGGAGGGGCAATCAGCCCCAGCATTTT.